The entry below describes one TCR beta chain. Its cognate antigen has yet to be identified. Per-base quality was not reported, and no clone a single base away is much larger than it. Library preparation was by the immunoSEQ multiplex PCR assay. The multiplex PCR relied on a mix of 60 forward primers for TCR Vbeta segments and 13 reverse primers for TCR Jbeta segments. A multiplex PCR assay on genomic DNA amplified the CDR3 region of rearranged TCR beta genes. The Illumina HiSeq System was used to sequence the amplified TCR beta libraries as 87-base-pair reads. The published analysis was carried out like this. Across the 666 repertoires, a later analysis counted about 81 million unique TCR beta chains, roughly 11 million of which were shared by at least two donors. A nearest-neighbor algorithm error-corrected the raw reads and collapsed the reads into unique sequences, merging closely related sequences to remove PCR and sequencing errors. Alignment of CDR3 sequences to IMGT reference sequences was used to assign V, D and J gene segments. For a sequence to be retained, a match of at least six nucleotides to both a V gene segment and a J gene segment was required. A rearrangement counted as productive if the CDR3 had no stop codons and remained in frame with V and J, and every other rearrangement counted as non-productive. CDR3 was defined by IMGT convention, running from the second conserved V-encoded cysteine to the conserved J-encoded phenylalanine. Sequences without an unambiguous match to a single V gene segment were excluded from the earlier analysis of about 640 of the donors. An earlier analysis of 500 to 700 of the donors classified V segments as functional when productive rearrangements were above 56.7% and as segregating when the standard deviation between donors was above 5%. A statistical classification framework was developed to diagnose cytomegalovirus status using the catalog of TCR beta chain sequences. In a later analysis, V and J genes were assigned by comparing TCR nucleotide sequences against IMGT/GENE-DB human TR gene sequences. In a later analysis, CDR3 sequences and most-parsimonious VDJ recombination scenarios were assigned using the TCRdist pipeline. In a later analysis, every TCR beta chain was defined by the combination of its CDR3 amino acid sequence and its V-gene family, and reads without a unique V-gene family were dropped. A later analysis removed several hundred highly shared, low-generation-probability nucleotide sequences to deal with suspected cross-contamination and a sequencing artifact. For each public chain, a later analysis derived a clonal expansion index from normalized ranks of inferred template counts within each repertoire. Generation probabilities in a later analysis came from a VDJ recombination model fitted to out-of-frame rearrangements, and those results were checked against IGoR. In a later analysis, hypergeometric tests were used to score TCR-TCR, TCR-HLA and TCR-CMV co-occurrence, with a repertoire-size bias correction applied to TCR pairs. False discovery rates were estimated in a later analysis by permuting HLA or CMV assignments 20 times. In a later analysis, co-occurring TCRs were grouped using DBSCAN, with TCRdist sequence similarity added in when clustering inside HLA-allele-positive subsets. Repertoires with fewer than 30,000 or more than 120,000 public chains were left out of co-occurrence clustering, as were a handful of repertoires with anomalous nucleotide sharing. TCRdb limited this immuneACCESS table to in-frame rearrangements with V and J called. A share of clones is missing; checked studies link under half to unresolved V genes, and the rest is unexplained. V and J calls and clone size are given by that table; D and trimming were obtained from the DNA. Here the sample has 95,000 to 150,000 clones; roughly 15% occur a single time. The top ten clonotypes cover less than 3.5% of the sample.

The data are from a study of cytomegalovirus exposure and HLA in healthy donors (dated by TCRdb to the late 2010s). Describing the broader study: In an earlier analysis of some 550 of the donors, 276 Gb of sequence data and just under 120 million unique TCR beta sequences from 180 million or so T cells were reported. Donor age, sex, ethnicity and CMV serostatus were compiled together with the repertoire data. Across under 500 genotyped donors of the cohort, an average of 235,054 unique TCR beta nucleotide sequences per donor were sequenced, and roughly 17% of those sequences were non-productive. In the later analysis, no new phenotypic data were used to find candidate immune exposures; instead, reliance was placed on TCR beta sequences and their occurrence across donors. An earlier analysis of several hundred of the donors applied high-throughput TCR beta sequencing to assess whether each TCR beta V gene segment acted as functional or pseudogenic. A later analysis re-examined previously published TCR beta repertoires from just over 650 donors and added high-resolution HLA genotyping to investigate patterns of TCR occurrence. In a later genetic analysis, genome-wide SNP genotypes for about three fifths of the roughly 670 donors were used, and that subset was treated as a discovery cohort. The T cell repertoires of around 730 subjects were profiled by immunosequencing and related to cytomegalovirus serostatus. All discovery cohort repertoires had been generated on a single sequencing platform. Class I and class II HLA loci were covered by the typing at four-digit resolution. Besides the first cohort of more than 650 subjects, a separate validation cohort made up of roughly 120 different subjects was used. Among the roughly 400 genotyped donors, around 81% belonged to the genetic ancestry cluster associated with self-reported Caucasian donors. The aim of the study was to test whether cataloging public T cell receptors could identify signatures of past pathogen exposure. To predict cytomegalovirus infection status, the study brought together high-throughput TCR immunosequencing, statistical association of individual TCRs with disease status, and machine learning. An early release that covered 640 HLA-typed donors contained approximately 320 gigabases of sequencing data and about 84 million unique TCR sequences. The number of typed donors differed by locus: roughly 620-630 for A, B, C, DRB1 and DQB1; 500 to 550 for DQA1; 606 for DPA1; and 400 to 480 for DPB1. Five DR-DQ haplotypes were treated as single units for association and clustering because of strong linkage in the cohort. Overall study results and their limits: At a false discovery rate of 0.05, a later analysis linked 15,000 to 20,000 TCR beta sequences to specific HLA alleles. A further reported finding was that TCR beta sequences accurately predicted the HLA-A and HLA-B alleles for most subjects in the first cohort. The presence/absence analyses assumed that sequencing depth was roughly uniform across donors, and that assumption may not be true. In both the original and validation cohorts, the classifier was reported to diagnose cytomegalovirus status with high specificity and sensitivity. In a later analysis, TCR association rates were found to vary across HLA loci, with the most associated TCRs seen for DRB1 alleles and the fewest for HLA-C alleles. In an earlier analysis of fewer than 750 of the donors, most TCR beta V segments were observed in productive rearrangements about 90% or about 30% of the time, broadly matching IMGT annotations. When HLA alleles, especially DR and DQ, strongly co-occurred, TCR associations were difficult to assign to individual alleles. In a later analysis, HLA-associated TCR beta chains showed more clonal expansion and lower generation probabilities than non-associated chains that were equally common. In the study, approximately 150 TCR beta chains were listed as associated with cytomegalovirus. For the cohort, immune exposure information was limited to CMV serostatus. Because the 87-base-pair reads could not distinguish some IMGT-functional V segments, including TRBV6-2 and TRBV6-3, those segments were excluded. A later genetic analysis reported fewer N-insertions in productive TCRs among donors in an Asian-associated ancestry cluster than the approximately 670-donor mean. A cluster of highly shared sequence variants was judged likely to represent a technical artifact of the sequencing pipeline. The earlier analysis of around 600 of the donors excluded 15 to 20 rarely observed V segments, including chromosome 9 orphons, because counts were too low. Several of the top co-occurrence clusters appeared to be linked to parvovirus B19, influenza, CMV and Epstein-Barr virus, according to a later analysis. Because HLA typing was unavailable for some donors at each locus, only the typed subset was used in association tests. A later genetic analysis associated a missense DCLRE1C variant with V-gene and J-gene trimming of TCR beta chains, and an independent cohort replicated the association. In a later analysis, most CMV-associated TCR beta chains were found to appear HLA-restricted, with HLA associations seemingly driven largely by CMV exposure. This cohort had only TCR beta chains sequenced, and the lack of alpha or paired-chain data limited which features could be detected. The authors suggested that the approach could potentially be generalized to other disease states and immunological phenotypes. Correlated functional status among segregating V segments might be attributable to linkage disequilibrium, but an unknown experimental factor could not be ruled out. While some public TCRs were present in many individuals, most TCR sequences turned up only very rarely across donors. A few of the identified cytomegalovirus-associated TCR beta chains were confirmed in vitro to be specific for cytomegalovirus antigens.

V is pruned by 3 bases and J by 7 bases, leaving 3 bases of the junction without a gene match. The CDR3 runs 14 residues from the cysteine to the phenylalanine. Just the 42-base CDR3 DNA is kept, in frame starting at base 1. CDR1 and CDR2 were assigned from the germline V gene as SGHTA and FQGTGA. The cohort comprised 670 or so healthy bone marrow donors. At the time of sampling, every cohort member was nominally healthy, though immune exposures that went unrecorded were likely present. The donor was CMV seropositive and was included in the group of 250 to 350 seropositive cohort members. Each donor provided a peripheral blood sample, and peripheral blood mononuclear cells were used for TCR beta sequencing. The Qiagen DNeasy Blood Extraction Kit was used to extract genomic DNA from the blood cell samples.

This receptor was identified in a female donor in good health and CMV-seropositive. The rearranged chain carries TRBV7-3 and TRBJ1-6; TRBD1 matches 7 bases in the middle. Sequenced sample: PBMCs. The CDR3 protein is CASSFGTENSPLHF. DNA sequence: TGTGCCAGCAGCTTCGGGACAGAGAATTCACCCCTCCACTTT.